This is a list of T cell receptor beta chains from one sample in a study of early T cells in non-severe SARS-CoV-2 infection. From the 5' RACE reads, TCRdb called clonotypes with MiXCR, one entry per CDR3 protein. The sample lists tens of thousands of distinct CDR3 sequences; over 5% were seen once. Source material: whole blood. These receptors came from an adult who was a healthcare worker with PCR-confirmed SARS-CoV-2 infection or an uninfected control (not recorded which). Both conserved end residues are part of each CDR3. A D gene is named only where the DNA matches it firmly. Part of the rows lack a size; the others show once, few, many or a class for expanded clones.

many	TRBV4-2	.	TRBJ1-4	TGTGCCAGCAGCCAGGAGGACGGCCAGACATATGAAAAACTGTTTTTT	CASSQEDGQTYEKLFF
.	TRBV4-2	TRBD2	TRBJ2-1	TGTGCCAGCAGCCCGGGACTAGCGGGGTACAATGAGCAGTTCTTC	CASSPGLAGYNEQFF
many	TRBV6-5	.	TRBJ2-5	TGTGCCAGCAGTTACGGTGCCGGGGGGCCACAAGAGACCCAGTACTTC	CASSYGAGGPQETQYF
many	TRBV20-1	TRBD1	TRBJ2-3	TGCAGTGCTGGAAGACAGGGATCAGGCCCAGATACGCAGTATTTT	CSAGRQGSGPDTQYF
.	TRBV29-1	.	TRBJ2-5	TGCAGCGTTGGGGGAACACCAGCCCAAGAGACCCAGTACTTC	CSVGGTPAQETQYF
few	TRBV6-5	TRBD1	TRBJ2-1	TGTGCCAGCAGCCGCTTCGACAGGGGCGGAGAGCAGTTCTTC	CASSRFDRGGEQFF
many	TRBV5-6	.	TRBJ2-5	TGTGCCAGCGAGAGACAGGGACTACAAGAGACCCAGTACTTC	CASERQGLQETQYF
.	TRBV12-3/TRBV12-4	TRBD1	TRBJ1-4	TGTGCCAGCAGACAGGGGGCAGCTAATGAAAAACTGTTTTTT	CASRQGAANEKLFF
many	TRBV12-3/TRBV12-4	TRBD1	TRBJ2-6	TGTGCCAGCAGGTCCGGGACAGGGTATATTGGGGCCAACGTCCTGACTTTC	CASRSGTGYIGANVLTF
many	TRBV7-8	TRBD2	TRBJ2-5	TGTGCCAGCAGCAAAAGAGCGGGGGGGCAGCTAAACCAAGAGACCCAGTACTTC	CASSKRAGGQLNQETQYF
many	TRBV14	.	TRBJ1-1	TGTGCCAGCAGCCAAGAAAGAAACACTGAAGCTTTCTTT	CASSQERNTEAFF
few	TRBV7-8	.	TRBJ1-6	TGTGCCAGCAGCTTAGAAGGGTATTCACCCCTCCACTTT	CASSLEGYSPLHF
few	TRBV7-9	TRBD1	TRBJ2-1	TGTGCCAGCAGCCCTTCGACAGGGCCCGACAATGAGCAGTTCTTC	CASSPSTGPDNEQFF
many	TRBV30	.	TRBJ1-4	TGTGCCTGGAGTGTAGACAGTTCCATTAATGAAAAACTGTTTTTT	CAWSVDSSINEKLFF
few	TRBV5-1	.	TRBJ2-3	TGCGCCACCGCCACCGGGGACACAGATACGCAGTATTTT	CATATGDTDTQYF
many	TRBV28	.	TRBJ2-3	TGTGCCCATGCAACCAGCACAGATACGCAGTATTTT	CAHATSTDTQYF
many	TRBV20-1	.	TRBJ2-1	TGCAGTGCTAGAACTTTAGGGGGCTCCTACAATGAGCAGTTCTTC	CSARTLGGSYNEQFF
.	TRBV15	TRBD2	TRBJ2-3	TGTGCCACCAGAACGACTAGCGTTAAAGATACGCAGTATTTT	CATRTTSVKDTQYF
many	TRBV3-1	.	TRBJ1-6	TGTGCCAGCAGCCATCGGCAACGCCCGTTGAGGTCACCCCTCCACTTT	CASSHRQRPLRSPLHF
.	TRBV7-8	TRBD2	TRBJ2-2	TGTGCCAGCAGCTATTATATGGGACTAGCGGGCTCCGGGGAGCTGTTTTTT	CASSYYMGLAGSGELFF
many	TRBV5-1	.	TRBJ1-6	TGCGCCAGCAGCTTGGATAGACCGGATAATTCACCCCTCCACTTT	CASSLDRPDNSPLHF
many	TRBV12-3/TRBV12-4	.	TRBJ2-2	TGTGCCAGCAGCCGGGATCCAGGACAAGCCGGGGAGCTGTTTTTT	CASSRDPGQAGELFF
many	TRBV24-1	TRBD1	TRBJ2-2	TGTGCCACCAGTGACCCCGGGACAGGGGTGAACACCGGGGAGCTGTTTTTT	CATSDPGTGVNTGELFF
few	TRBV7-2	.	TRBJ2-7	TGTGCCAGCAGCTCCCTGCCCCATTACGAGCAGTACTTC	CASSSLPHYEQYF
many	TRBV12-3/TRBV12-4	TRBD1	TRBJ1-1	TGTGCCAGCAGTCCGACAGGGGGAGGGACTGAAGCTTTCTTT	CASSPTGGGTEAFF
many	TRBV12-3/TRBV12-4	.	TRBJ2-2	TGTGCCAGCAGTCCCGGAGGAGAGCTGTTTTTT	CASSPGGELFF
many	TRBV6-6	TRBD2	TRBJ2-3	TGTGCCAGCAGTTACTCCCTAGGGCGGGGGGGCCGGAGCACAGATACGCAGTATTTT	CASSYSLGRGGRSTDTQYF
.	TRBV7-2	.	TRBJ2-7	TGTGCCAGCAGCTCCGACAGGAACGAGCAGCACTTC	CASSSDRNEQHF
many	TRBV2	TRBD2	TRBJ2-7	TGTGCCAGCGGGGGGCTAGCGGGGCCCCACGAGCAGTACTTC	CASGGLAGPHEQYF
few	TRBV28	.	TRBJ2-7	TGTGCCAGCAGTTCATCGTCAGACTACGAGCAGTACTTC	CASSSSSDYEQYF
few	TRBV6-6	.	TRBJ2-5	TGTGCCAGCCTCCCCCGGGGCTCCCAAGAGACCCAGTACTTC	CASLPRGSQETQYF
few	TRBV12-3/TRBV12-4	.	TRBJ2-7	TGTGCCAGCAGTTTAGGAAGTCACGGTTACGAGCAGTACTTC	CASSLGSHGYEQYF
many	TRBV29-1	.	TRBJ2-5	TGCAGCGTCCTCGACGGGGAAAAGACCCAGTACTTC	CSVLDGEKTQYF
.	TRBV6-5	.	TRBJ1-1	TGTGCCAGCAGTTACTCGGCCCACACGGGTGAAGCTTTCTTT	CASSYSAHTGEAFF
many	TRBV7-8	.	TRBJ1-2	TGTGCCAGCAGCTTAGCTCGGAACAGCTTTAACTATGGCTACACCTTC	CASSLARNSFNYGYTF
.	TRBV7-8	.	TRBJ1-2	TGTGCCAGCAGCTTAGGTCGCGAGACCGATGGCTACACCTTC	CASSLGRETDGYTF
many	TRBV12-3/TRBV12-4	.	TRBJ2-5	TGTGCCAGCAGTCCCCGGACAGGGACCCCGGGAGGGACCCAGTACTTC	CASSPRTGTPGGTQYF
few	TRBV10-3	.	TRBJ2-7	TGTGCCATCAGCTTAGACGGCTACGAGCAGTACTTC	CAISLDGYEQYF
many	TRBV6-5	TRBD2	TRBJ2-3	TGTGCCAGCAGTCCCCTCGGGACTAGCGGGATAAGCACAGATACGCAGTATTTT	CASSPLGTSGISTDTQYF
many	TRBV5-5	.	TRBJ1-3	TGTGCCAGCAGCTTGGTTGCTGGAAACACCATATATTTT	CASSLVAGNTIYF
.	TRBV7-2	TRBD2	TRBJ2-1	TGTGCCAGCAGCTACCCAAGGACTAGCCCCCATTACAATGAGCAGTTCTTC	CASSYPRTSPHYNEQFF
few	TRBV10-3	.	TRBJ1-2	TGTGCCATCAGGCCGAGGGGGAGAGACGCATATGGCTACACCTTC	CAIRPRGRDAYGYTF
.	TRBV5-1	.	TRBJ2-5	TGCGCCAGCAGAACCGACACGTACCAAGAGACCCAGTACTTC	CASRTDTYQETQYF